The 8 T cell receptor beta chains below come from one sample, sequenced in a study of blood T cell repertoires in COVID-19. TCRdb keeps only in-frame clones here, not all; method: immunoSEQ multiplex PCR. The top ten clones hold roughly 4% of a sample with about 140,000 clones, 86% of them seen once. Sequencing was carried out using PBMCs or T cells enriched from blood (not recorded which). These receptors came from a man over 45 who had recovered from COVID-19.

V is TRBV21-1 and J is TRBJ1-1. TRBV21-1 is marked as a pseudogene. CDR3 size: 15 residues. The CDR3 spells CASSKELRNSPEAFF. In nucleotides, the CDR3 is TGTGCCAGCAGCAAAGAATTGAGGAATTCGCCTGAAGCTTTCTTT.

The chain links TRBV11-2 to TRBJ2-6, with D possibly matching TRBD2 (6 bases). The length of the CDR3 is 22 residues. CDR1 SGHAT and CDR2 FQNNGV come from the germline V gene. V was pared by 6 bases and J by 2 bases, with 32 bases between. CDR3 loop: CASSLPFDSLGDFLTGANVLTF. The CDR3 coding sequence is TGTGCCAGCAGTCTACCCTTTGACTCCCTCGGGGACTTCTTAACTGGGGCCAACGTCCTGACTTTC.

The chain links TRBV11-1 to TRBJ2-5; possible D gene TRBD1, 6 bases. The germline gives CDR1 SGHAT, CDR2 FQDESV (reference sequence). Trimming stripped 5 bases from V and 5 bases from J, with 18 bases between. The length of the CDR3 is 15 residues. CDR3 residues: CASSGRQVGGETQYF. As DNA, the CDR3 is TGTGCCAGCAGCGGTCGACAGGTCGGTGGGGAGACCCAGTACTTC.

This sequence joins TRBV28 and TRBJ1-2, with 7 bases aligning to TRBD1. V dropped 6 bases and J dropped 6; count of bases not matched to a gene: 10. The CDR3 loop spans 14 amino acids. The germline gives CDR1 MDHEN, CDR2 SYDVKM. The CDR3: CASRSSGGVDGYTF. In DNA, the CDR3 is TGTGCCAGCAGATCCTCAGGGGGAGTGGATGGCTACACCTTC.

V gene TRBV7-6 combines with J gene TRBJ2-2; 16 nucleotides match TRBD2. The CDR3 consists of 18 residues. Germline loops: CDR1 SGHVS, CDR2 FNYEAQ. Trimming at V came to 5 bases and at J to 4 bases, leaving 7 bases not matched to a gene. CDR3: CASSTGLAGGQGTGELFF. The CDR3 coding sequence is TGTGCCAGCAGCACGGGACTAGCGGGGGGGCAGGGCACCGGGGAGCTGTTTTTT.

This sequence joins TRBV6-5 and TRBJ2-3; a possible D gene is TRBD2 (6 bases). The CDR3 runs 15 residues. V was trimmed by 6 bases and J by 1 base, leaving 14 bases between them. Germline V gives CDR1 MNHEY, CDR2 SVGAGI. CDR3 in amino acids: CASRSGTLGTDTQYF. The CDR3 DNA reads TGTGCCAGCAGATCCGGGACTTTGGGCACAGATACGCAGTATTTT.

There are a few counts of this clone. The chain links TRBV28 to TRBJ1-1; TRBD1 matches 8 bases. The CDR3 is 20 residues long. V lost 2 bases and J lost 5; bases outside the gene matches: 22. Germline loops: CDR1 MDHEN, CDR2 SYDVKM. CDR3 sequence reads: CASSLERRARQGFKGTEAFF. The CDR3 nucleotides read TGTGCCAGCAGTTTAGAAAGGAGGGCCCGACAGGGGTTTAAGGGGACTGAAGCTTTCTTT.

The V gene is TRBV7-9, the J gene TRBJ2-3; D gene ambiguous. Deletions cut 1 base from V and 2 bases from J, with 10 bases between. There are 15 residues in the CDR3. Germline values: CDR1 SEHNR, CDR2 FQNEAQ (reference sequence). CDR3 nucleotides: TGTGCCAGCAGCTTAGGGCTCAGGCCCACAGATACGCAGTATTTT. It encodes CASSLGLRPTDTQYF.